This is a list of T cell receptor beta chains from one sample in a study of T-cell memory formation after mild COVID-19. Using its own MiXCR run on the 5' RACE reads, TCRdb lists one record per CDR3 protein. The sample records 130,000 to 150,000 distinct CDR3 sequences, 5.5% to 7% being singletons. Specimen: PBMCs or a T cell subset sorted from them (not recorded which). The receptors originated from an adult woman who had mild COVID-19 (a few samples of this study predate the infection). Cell type and time point are not known. The CDR3 runs from the conserved cysteine through the conserved F or W. D genes are given only for firm matches. Clone size, where shown, is once, few, many, or a class for clones that have expanded.

d_gene,v_gene,j_gene,abundance,CDR3nt,CDR3aa
TRBD1,TRBV5-1,TRBJ2-3,many,TGCGCCAGCAGCATGGGACAGGGGAAGACAGATACGCAGTATTTT,CASSMGQGKTDTQYF
NA,TRBV20-1,TRBJ1-1,many,TGCAGTGCTAGAGATAGAGGGAGTGGGAACTTCCCTGAAGCTTTCTTT,CSARDRGSGNFPEAFF
NA,TRBV7-9,TRBJ1-6,many,TGTGCCAGCAGCTTAGGGCAGGGGTCCAATTCACCCCTCCACTTT,CASSLGQGSNSPLHF
TRBD2,TRBV12-3/TRBV12-4,TRBJ2-1,NA,TGTGCCAGCAGCCCTCCGGGACTAGCCGGTAATGAGCAGTTCTTC,CASSPPGLAGNEQFF
NA,TRBV5-1,TRBJ2-5,many,TGCGCCACCAGGACGGATCAAGAGACCCAGTACTTC,CATRTDQETQYF
TRBD1,TRBV7-9,TRBJ2-7,many,TGTGCCAGCAGCTCTCTCGGGACAGGTGGCTACGAGCAGTACTTC,CASSSLGTGGYEQYF
NA,TRBV14,TRBJ1-3,few,TGTGCCAGCAGCCAAGATCCCGCTGATGGAAACACCATATATTTT,CASSQDPADGNTIYF
TRBD1,TRBV3-1,TRBJ1-2,NA,TGTGCCAGCAGCCAAGGAGAAAGGACAGGGAACTATGGCTACACCTTC,CASSQGERTGNYGYTF
NA,TRBV7-9,TRBJ1-1,many,TGTGCCAGCAGCTTAATGTTGTTCGGCCCTGAAGCTTTCTTT,CASSLMLFGPEAFF
TRBD1,TRBV7-2,TRBJ2-7,NA,TGTGCCAGCAGATACCCGGGACAGGGGGTCGACGAGCAGTACTTC,CASRYPGQGVDEQYF
NA,TRBV5-5,TRBJ1-4,many,TGTGCCAGCAGCTTCTCCGGCTCAACTAATGAAAAACTGTTTTTT,CASSFSGSTNEKLFF
NA,TRBV5-5,TRBJ2-3,many,TGTGCCAGCAGCTCACGGACCCTTCCGGCAGATACGCAGTATTTT,CASSSRTLPADTQYF
TRBD1,TRBV24-1,TRBJ1-1,NA,TGTGCCACCAGGGGGGAGGGGGCGTACGGAGCTTTCTTT,CATRGEGAYGAFF
TRBD1,TRBV7-6,TRBJ2-5,NA,TGTGCCAGCAGCCCGGACAGGGCTCCCCGCTGGGAGACCCAGTACTTC,CASSPDRAPRWETQYF
NA,TRBV5-5,TRBJ2-1,NA,TGTGCCAGCAGCTCCTTCCAGTTCTTC,CASSSFQFF
TRBD2,TRBV11-2,TRBJ2-3,NA,TGTGCCAGCAGCTTAGGATCCCTAGCGGGAGGCGGGTGGTCAGATACGCAGTATTTT,CASSLGSLAGGGWSDTQYF
NA,TRBV24-1,TRBJ1-5,many,TGTGCCACCAGTGATAGTGGCAGGGGTATAGGCAATCAGCCCCAGCATTTT,CATSDSGRGIGNQPQHF
NA,TRBV28,TRBJ2-5,NA,TGTGCCAGCAGTTTATGGGGTGGAGGGAGGAAAGAGACCCAGTACTTC,CASSLWGGGRKETQYF
NA,TRBV29-1,TRBJ2-1,few,TGCAGCGTTCGGCGGGATTACAATGAGCAGTTCTTC,CSVRRDYNEQFF
NA,TRBV18,TRBJ2-5,few,TGTGCCAGCTCACCATACCTGGAGACCCAGTACTTC,CASSPYLETQYF
TRBD2,TRBV5-1,TRBJ2-1,many,TGCGCCAGCAGCCCAAAAGATGGGGGGGGACCCTACAATGAGCAGTTCTTC,CASSPKDGGGPYNEQFF
NA,TRBV6-2/TRBV6-3,TRBJ2-7,NA,TGTGCCAGCAGTTACGGCCCGACAGGTGGCGAGCAGTACTTC,CASSYGPTGGEQYF
NA,TRBV5-6,TRBJ2-1,few,TGTGCCAGCAGCTCGACCAGGGGTCATGAGCAGTTCTTC,CASSSTRGHEQFF
NA,TRBV9,TRBJ2-5,few,TGTGCCAGCAGCGCCGCCGCGGGGAGGGGGAAGGAGACCCAGTACTTC,CASSAAAGRGKETQYF
TRBD1,TRBV12-3/TRBV12-4,TRBJ1-1,NA,TGTGCCAGCAGTTCATACAGGGGAACTAACACTGAAGCTTTCTTT,CASSSYRGTNTEAFF
NA,TRBV7-2,TRBJ2-2,NA,TGTGCCAGCAGCAGATCCGGAACAGGGAACACCGGGGAGCTGTTTTTT,CASSRSGTGNTGELFF
NA,TRBV6-5,TRBJ1-2,NA,TGTGCCAGCAGTTCCGTCGCAAAACAGGGTCACTATGGCTACACCTTC,CASSSVAKQGHYGYTF
TRBD1,TRBV3-1,TRBJ1-2,NA,TGTGCCAGCAGCCTGGGACAGATTAACTATGGCTACACCTTC,CASSLGQINYGYTF
NA,TRBV19,TRBJ1-1,few,TGTGCCAGTAGTATAGAGACAGCGAACACTGAAGCTTTCTTT,CASSIETANTEAFF
TRBD1,TRBV5-5,TRBJ2-6,few,TGTGCCAGCAGCTTCGGGACAGGGGAATCTGGGGCCAACGTCCTGACTTTC,CASSFGTGESGANVLTF
NA,TRBV21-1,TRBJ2-6,NA,TGTGCCAGCAGCAAAGAGAGAGGGGCAGGGTACTCTGGGGCCAACGTCCTGACTTTC,CASSKERGAGYSGANVLTF
NA,TRBV4-3,TRBJ1-2,few,TGCGCCAGCAGCCCCGCCCGGGAGCTGCCGGGCATCTATGGCTACACCTTC,CASSPARELPGIYGYTF
NA,TRBV18,TRBJ2-1,few,TGTGCCAGCTCATCAACAGGGACTAATGAGCAGTTCTTC,CASSSTGTNEQFF
TRBD2,TRBV11-2,TRBJ2-1,many,TGTGCCAGCAGCTTAACTAGCGGATGGGAAAATGAGCAGTTCTTC,CASSLTSGWENEQFF
TRBD2,TRBV5-1,TRBJ2-2,many,TGCGCCAGCAGCTTCTCGCGGGAGCCCACCGGGGAGCTGTTTTTT,CASSFSREPTGELFF
TRBD1,TRBV6-5,TRBJ2-7,NA,TGTGCCAGCAGACCCCGCCCGGACAGGGCCTACGAGCAGTACTTC,CASRPRPDRAYEQYF
NA,TRBV12-3/TRBV12-4,TRBJ1-4,NA,TGTGCCAGCAGCCCAGGGGTCGTCGAAAAACTGTTTTTT,CASSPGVVEKLFF
NA,TRBV4-2,TRBJ2-5,many,TGTGCCAGCAGCCAAGAAGGTGGGGGCCACCAAGAGACCCAGTACTTC,CASSQEGGGHQETQYF
NA,TRBV9,TRBJ1-2,NA,TGTGCCAGCTCGGCAGGCTCTGGGGAGTATGGCTACACCTTC,CASSAGSGEYGYTF
NA,TRBV5-1,TRBJ1-1,many,TGCGCCAGCAGCATTACAGCGAACACTGAAGCTTTCTTT,CASSITANTEAFF
TRBD2,TRBV2,TRBJ2-3,NA,TGTGCCAGCAGTGAAAGCGGGGGGCAGGCTCAGTATTTT,CASSESGGQAQYF
TRBD2,TRBV5-1,TRBJ2-1,many,TGCGCCAGCAGCTTCGGGGGGAGCTCCTACAATGAGCAGTTCTTC,CASSFGGSSYNEQFF
NA,TRBV27,TRBJ2-3,many,TGTGCCAGCAGCAGTCATAGCACAGATACGCAGTATTTT,CASSSHSTDTQYF
NA,TRBV7-3,TRBJ1-2,many,TGTGCCAGCAGCTTGTATTATCGGGACACGATAGCTAACTATGGCTACACCTTC,CASSLYYRDTIANYGYTF
TRBD1,TRBV6-5,TRBJ2-7,many,TGTGCCAGCAGACAGGGGGTACTCTACGAGCAGTACTTC,CASRQGVLYEQYF
NA,TRBV3-1,TRBJ2-1,many,TGTGCCAGCAGCCTGGGGATGGGCCGGACCTACAATGAGCAGTTCTTC,CASSLGMGRTYNEQFF
TRBD1,TRBV7-9,TRBJ2-7,many,TGTGCCAGCAGCTTAGTGGGTGACAGGGGTGCCGAGCAGTACTTC,CASSLVGDRGAEQYF
NA,TRBV7-9,TRBJ1-1,NA,TGTGCCAGCAGCTTAAAGGTTCCGGGGTTACAGGCTTTCTTT,CASSLKVPGLQAFF
NA,TRBV20-1,TRBJ1-1,many,TGCAGTGCTAGGGGGGACATTAACACTGAAGCTTTCTTT,CSARGDINTEAFF
TRBD2,TRBV4-2,TRBJ2-3,many,TGTGCCAGCAGCCAAGGGACTAGCGGGGCTAGCACAGATACGCAGTATTTT,CASSQGTSGASTDTQYF
TRBD2,TRBV20-1,TRBJ2-7,few,TGCAGTGCTGCCAGCGGGGGGGGCATATACGAGCAGTACTTC,CSAASGGGIYEQYF
TRBD2,TRBV7-3,TRBJ2-5,many,TGTGCCAGCAGCTTTTTCGGGGGGACCCAAGAGACCCAGTACTTC,CASSFFGGTQETQYF
TRBD2,TRBV2,TRBJ2-7,few,TGTGCCAGCAGTGCCCCGGGACTAGCGGGAGCGTACGAGCAGTACTTC,CASSAPGLAGAYEQYF
TRBD1,TRBV7-9,TRBJ1-1,few,TGTGCCAGCAGCTTAGGGGACTACAGGGGGCCGATCCACACTGAAGCTTTCTTT,CASSLGDYRGPIHTEAFF
NA,TRBV5-1,TRBJ2-4,few,TGCGCCAGCAGCTTGGGGCAGGGAAAGGGGGAAAACATTCAGTACTTC,CASSLGQGKGENIQYF
NA,TRBV3-1,TRBJ1-2,NA,TGTGCCAGCAGCCAAGGATCAGGTGTAGCGTTGAACACCTTC,CASSQGSGVALNTF
TRBD1,TRBV5-1,TRBJ2-1,few,TGCGCCAGCAGCCCGGACAGGGAGTACTTACATGAGCAGTTCTTC,CASSPDREYLHEQFF
NA,TRBV6-2/TRBV6-3,TRBJ2-7,few,TGTGCCAGCAGTTACTCCAGGCAATTCGAGCAGTACTTC,CASSYSRQFEQYF
NA,TRBV5-1,TRBJ1-2,few,TGCGCCAGCAGCTTGGCCGCTGGGATCTCCTATGGCTACACCTTC,CASSLAAGISYGYTF